This entry is about one TCR beta chain. The germline CDR1 and CDR2 sequences are MNHEY and SVGAGI. This CDR3 has 15 residues. V lost 5 bases to trimming and J lost 1 base, with 14 bases between them. The entry originates in a study of blood T cell repertoires in COVID-19. For the study at large: The United States, Italy and Spain were the sources of the acute and convalescent COVID-19 samples. PBMCs, B-cell-depleted T cells, or T cells were the source of the cDNA or gDNA that made up the material.

Authors' data handling: From reference gene primer amplification, estimates of nucleated cell counts were derived. Repertoires were generated with immunoSEQ multiplex PCR, while TCRdb's copy carries only in-frame clones and drops some. V, J and clone size are taken as reported in that table, and D and trimming were inferred from the DNA itself. Among about 97,000 clones listed, more than 85% were seen once. This rearrangement joins TRBV6-5 to TRBJ1-1; no definite D call. The TCR was taken from a man younger than 35 with acute or convalescent COVID-19. Input material: peripheral blood. The CDR3 nucleotides read TGTGCCAGCAGTCTGATGGAGTTGCCGAACACTGAAGCTTTCTTT. The encoded protein is CASSLMELPNTEAFF.